What follows are 29 T cell receptor beta chains derived from one specimen sequenced in a study of T cells after yellow fever vaccination. MiXCR was run by TCRdb on the 5' RACE reads, yielding one entry per CDR3 protein. The sample shows 300,000 to 350,000 distinct CDR3 sequences, around 4.3% of them seen only once. Specimen: PBMCs, collected 15 days after the yellow fever booster vaccination. These receptors all come from a man between 18 and 35 years old who received the YFV17D yellow fever vaccine.

This clonotype was recorded many times. V usage is TRBV7-2 and J usage is TRBJ2-4, with 12 bases that match TRBD2. The CDR3 runs to 15 residues. Per the germline V gene, CDR1 is SGHTA and CDR2 is FQGNSA. J was trimmed by 7 bases and V by 5 bases; bases with no gene match: 6. The CDR3 bases are TGTGCCAGCAGCCCAACTAGCGGGGGGTGGAACATTCAGTACTTC. Residues: CASSPTSGGWNIQYF. The full variable domain, its missing parts supplied by reference TRBV7-2 and TRBJ2-4, is GAGVSQSPSNKVTEKGKDVELRCDPISGHTALYWYRQSLGQGLEFLIYFQGNSAPDKSGLPSDRFSAERTGGSVSTLTIQRTQQEDSAVYLCASSPTSGGWNIQYFGAGTRLSVL.

This clonotype occurred many times. The V gene is TRBV4-1, the J gene TRBJ1-5, with TRBD1 matching over 8 bases. Germline lookup yields CDR1 MGHRA and CDR2 YSYEKL. J gave up 6 bases and V 3 bases, and 10 bases lay outside the gene matches. This CDR3 contains 16 residues. DNA for the CDR3: TGCGCCAGCAGCCACTCAGGGGGCACACTTGGTCAGCCCCAGCATTTT. Translated, it gives CASSHSGGTLGQPQHF.

This clonotype turned up a few times. The chain recombines TRBV6-6 with TRBJ2-7; D gene unclear. Trimming stripped 4 bases from V and 4 bases from J, with 11 bases between. The germline CDR1 and CDR2 sequences are MNHNY and SVGAGI (reference sequence). The CDR3 is 13 residues long. The CDR3 sequence: CASSSSTQYEQYV. CDR3 nucleotides: TGTGCCAGCAGTTCCTCGACCCAATACGAGCAGTACGTC.

This clonotype was counted at least ten times. This chain joins TRBV6-1 and TRBJ2-5; tentatively, D is TRBD1 or TRBD2 (5 bases each). The CDR3 totals 15 residues. Germline V CDR1 and CDR2: MNHNS, SASEGT. V was pared by 0 bases and J by 1 base, with 9 bases between. CDR3 in DNA: TGTGCCAGCAGTGAAGCAGAAGGGACCCAAGAGACCCAGTACTTC. Protein sequence: CASSEAEGTQETQYF.

This clonotype came up a few times. The V and J genes are TRBV10-3 and TRBJ1-1; D remains unclear. Germline V gives CDR1 ENHRY, CDR2 SYGVKD. The CDR3 contains 14 residues. Trimming stripped 6 bases from V and 4 bases from J, with 15 bases between. DNA of the CDR3: TGTGCCATCAGGGGAACAGTAAGCGGCACTGAAGCTTTCTTT. Translating gives CAIRGTVSGTEAFF.

This clonotype was seen ten or more times. The chain is built from TRBV7-2 and TRBJ2-3; D tentatively fits TRBD1 or TRBD2 (6 bases each). Germline loops: CDR1 SGHTA, CDR2 FQGNSA. The ends were cut back, 0 bases at V and 2 bases at J, with 15 bases in the middle. The length of the CDR3 is 17 residues. CDR3 protein: CASSLAQGRGPTDTQYF. The CDR3 DNA sequence: TGTGCCAGCAGCTTAGCGCAGGGGCGGGGCCCCACAGATACGCAGTATTTT.

This clonotype was detected many times. This chain uses TRBV6-2 or TRBV6-3 with TRBJ2-1; tentatively, D is TRBD1 or TRBD2 (5 bases each). V dropped 0 bases and J dropped 8 bases, with 17 bases sitting between them. This CDR3 is built from 16 residues. Per germline, CDR1 MNHEY and CDR2 SVGEGT. CDR3: CASSYSFSEMGDEQFF. CDR3 DNA sequence: TGTGCCAGCAGTTACTCGTTCTCAGAAATGGGGGATGAGCAGTTCTTC.

This clonotype was seen at least ten times. The V call is TRBV4-3, the J call TRBJ1-5, with D unresolved. CDR1 and CDR2 from the germline V gene are LGHNA and YSLEER. Trimming took 0 bases from V and 7 from J, leaving 13 bases between them. The CDR3 sequence is 15 residues long. The CDR3 here is CASSQDVGSGQPQHF. Here the CDR3 DNA reads TGCGCCAGCAGCCAAGACGTGGGTTCGGGGCAGCCCCAGCATTTT.

This clonotype was seen only a few times. The V call is TRBV10-3, the J call TRBJ1-6; 8 bases are shared with TRBD1. Germline lookup yields CDR1 ENHRY and CDR2 SYGVKD. This CDR3 contains 17 residues. V was pared by 0 bases and J by 3 bases, with 4 bases of the junction left unmatched. The CDR3 sequence is CAISESGQAIYNSPLHF. CDR3 nucleotide sequence: TGTGCCATCAGTGAGTCGGGACAGGCAATCTATAATTCACCCCTCCACTTT.

This clonotype was seen repeatedly, ten times or more. This sequence joins TRBV6-5 and TRBJ1-5; TRBD1 matches 8 bases. The germline gives CDR1 MNHEY, CDR2 SVGAGI. Trimming took 6 bases from V and 5 from J; bases not matched to a gene: 6. The CDR3 consists of 14 residues. CDR3 DNA: TGTGCCAGCAGGAGGACAGGGATTGATCAGCCCCAGCATTTT. This encodes CASRRTGIDQPQHF.

The chain carries TRBV2 and TRBJ1-5; D ambiguous. Trimming left V 6 bases short and J 0 bases short, with 12 bases between. Per the germline V gene, CDR1 is SNHLY and CDR2 is FYNNEI. The CDR3 is made up of 15 amino acids. CDR3 loop: CASRGQSYSNQPQHF. In nucleotides, the CDR3 is TGTGCCAGCAGAGGGCAGAGCTATAGCAATCAGCCCCAGCATTTT.

This clonotype was detected a few times. The J gene is TRBJ1-1, the V gene TRBV6-1; tentative D call: TRBD1 (5 bases). Trimming removed 5 bases at V and 1 base at J, with 14 bases between. Germline loops: CDR1 MNHNS, CDR2 SASEGT. The CDR3 sequence is 15 residues long. CDR3 sequence: CASSPARGANTEAFF. Written as DNA, the CDR3 is TGTGCCAGCAGTCCGGCAAGGGGCGCGAACACTGAAGCTTTCTTT.

In this sample, this clonotype turned up many times. The V and J genes are TRBV7-2 and TRBJ1-1; D is unresolved. The CDR3 is made up of 13 amino acids. Germline values: CDR1 SGHTA, CDR2 FQGNSA. V was cut by 4 bases and J by 2 bases, with 8 bases left in between. The CDR3 here is CASSSNLNTEAFF. The CDR3 DNA is TGTGCCAGCAGCTCAAACCTAAACACTGAAGCTTTCTTT.

This chain connects TRBV10-3 to TRBJ2-6; D unclear. The germline CDR1 and CDR2 sequences are ENHRY and SYGVKD. Trimming took off 1 base at V and 1 base at J, with 14 bases between the two ends. CDR3 length: 18 amino acids. In DNA, the CDR3 is TGTGCCATCAGTGAGTGGAGTGCCGGAGATTCTGGGGCCAACGTCCTGACTTTC. The encoded protein is CAISEWSAGDSGANVLTF.

This clonotype was seen many times. The CDR3 DNA follows: TGCAGTGCGATGAGGAACACTGAGGGCTACACCTTC. Translating gives CSAMRNTEGYTF. The chain combines TRBV20-1 with TRBJ1-2; D is undetermined. Germline loops: CDR1 DFQATT, CDR2 SNEGSKA (reference sequence). The ends were cut back, 6 bases at V and 8 bases at J, with 16 bases in the middle. The length of the CDR3 is 12 residues.

The chain uses TRBV27 and TRBJ2-3; possibly TRBD1 for D (5 bases). V lost 5 bases and J 7 bases, leaving 10 bases between the germline ends. Germline CDR1 reads MNHEY; CDR2 reads SMNVEV (reference sequence). The CDR3 spans 12 residues. The CDR3 reads CASSQDIYTQYF. The CDR3 nucleotides are TGTGCCAGCAGTCAGGACATTTATACGCAGTATTTT.

The chain has TRBV7-3 and TRBJ2-1, with TRBD1 as a possible D gene (5 bases). Germline V gene data show CDR1 as SGHTA and CDR2 as FQGTGA. V lost 2 bases and J 1 base, leaving 12 bases between the germline ends. The CDR3 is made up of 16 amino acids. CDR3 protein: CASSLYPTASYNEQFF. The CDR3, as DNA: TGTGCCAGCAGCTTATACCCGACAGCTTCCTACAATGAGCAGTTCTTC.

This clonotype came up many times. This chain links TRBV2 with TRBJ2-5; no reliable D call. The CDR3 sequence is 12 residues long. Trimming cost V 6 bases and J 2 bases, with 7 bases left between them. From germline, CDR1 is SNHLY and CDR2 FYNNEI. The CDR3 coding sequence is TGTGCCAGCAGGAAAGATCAAGAGACCCAGTACTTC. This translates into CASRKDQETQYF.

The V call is TRBV20-1, the J call TRBJ1-1; TRBD1 might be the D (5 bases). The V end was cut by 6 bases, the J end by 5 bases, with 16 bases between. The CDR3 has 13 residues. CDR1 and CDR2 from the germline V gene are DFQATT and SNEGSKA (reference sequence). CDR3 sequence reads: CSALRQRGTEAFF. The DNA for the CDR3 is TGCAGTGCCCTCCGACAGCGAGGGACTGAAGCTTTCTTT.

Points on this clonotype: Being one base from a much bigger clone, this may be a read error. The rearrangement links TRBV6-5 to TRBJ2-2; 10 bases match TRBD2. Trimming removed 6 bases from V and 3 bases from J; junction bases left unmatched: 19. The CDR3 is 20 amino acids. The germline CDR1 and CDR2 sequences are MNHEY and SVGAGI. CDR3: CASSLRPGTSVGVHTGELFF. For the CDR3, the DNA is TGTGCCAGCAGCCTACGACCCGGGACTAGCGTGGGGGTTCACACCGGGGAGCTGTTTTTT.

The sample holds a few counts of this clonotype. J is TRBJ1-2 and V is TRBV5-6; D uncertain. The V end lost 1 base, the J end lost 3 bases, and 10 bases lay between the germline ends. The germline CDR1 and CDR2 sequences are SGHDT and YYEEEE. The CDR3 is 14 residues long. CDR3 region: CASSLWQNDYGYTF. The CDR3 DNA reads TGTGCCAGCAGCTTGTGGCAGAACGACTATGGCTACACCTTC.

This clonotype was seen many times. The gene calls are TRBV28 and TRBJ2-5, with a weak D call TRBD1 (6 bases). Germline V gene data show CDR1 as MDHEN and CDR2 as SYDVKM. Trimming cost V 3 bases and J 1 base, with 12 bases left between them. The CDR3 sequence is 15 residues long. The CDR3 is CASSFHQGSQETQYF. CDR3 DNA: TGTGCCAGCAGTTTTCATCAGGGGAGCCAAGAGACCCAGTACTTC. The full variable domain, with the rest looked up from reference TRBV28 and TRBJ2-5, is DVKVTQSSRYLVKRTGEKVFLECVQDMDHENMFWYRQDPGLGLRLIYFSYDVKMKEKGDIPEGYSVSREKKERFSLILESASTNQTSMYLCASSFHQGSQETQYFGPGTRLLVL.

This clonotype was recorded a few times. V is TRBV4-1 and J is TRBJ2-7; D is unresolved. Germline CDR1 reads MGHRA; CDR2 reads YSYEKL. Trimming took 0 bases from V and 2 from J, leaving 11 bases between them. The CDR3 extends over 15 amino acids. The CDR3 DNA follows: TGCGCCAGCAGCCAAGACATCACAGTCACCTACGAGCAGTACGTC. Its protein product is CASSQDITVTYEQYV.

In this sample, this clonotype turned up many times. The J gene is TRBJ2-5, the V gene TRBV6-5, with no clear D. The length of the CDR3 is 10 residues. V lost 9 bases to trimming and J lost 4 bases, with 6 bases between them. In germline, CDR1 is MNHEY, CDR2 SVGAGI. Here the CDR3 DNA reads TGTGCCAGTCCCGGAGAGACCCAGTACTTC. Amino acids: CASPGETQYF.

This rearrangement joins TRBV7-9 to TRBJ2-1; D may be TRBD1 (6 bases). The germline CDR1 and CDR2 sequences are SEHNR and FQNEAQ (reference sequence). The CDR3 is made up of 12 amino acids. V lost 6 bases to trimming and J lost 5 bases, with 8 bases between them. This chain's CDR3 is CASRRDNNEQFF. CDR3 in DNA: TGTGCCAGCAGACGGGACAACAATGAGCAGTTCTTC.

The chain uses TRBV21-1 and TRBJ1-2; the table gives TRBD1 as D, unverified against the DNA. TRBV21-1 is designated a pseudogene. The CDR3 has 18 residues. The CDR3 protein is CASIVLPTGSFRGYGYTF. CDR3 nucleotides: TGTGCCAGCATCGTGTTACCGACAGGGAGTTTCAGGGGCTATGGCTACACCTTC.

The V and J genes are TRBV12-3 or TRBV12-4 and TRBJ2-2, with 9 bases fitting TRBD1. With 5 bases clipped from V and 5 bases from J, the junction kept 6 bases outside the gene matches. The CDR3 covers 15 residues. CDR3 region: CASSHRDRETGELFF. CDR3 nucleotides: TGTGCCAGCAGTCACCGGGACAGGGAGACCGGGGAGCTGTTTTTT.

The chain is built from TRBV18 and TRBJ1-3; tentatively, D is TRBD1 (6 bases). This CDR3 is built from 15 residues. V gave up 5 bases and J gave up 0 bases, with 11 bases separating them. CDR1 is KGHSH and CDR2 is LQKENI in the germline V gene. The CDR3 spells CASSWDTSSGNTIYF. The CDR3 region has the DNA TGTGCCAGCTCATGGGACACCTCCTCTGGAAACACCATATATTTT.

This clonotype was observed at least ten times. The chain carries TRBV6-5 and TRBJ2-7; possibly TRBD1 for D (6 bases). The CDR3 runs to 14 residues. In germline, CDR1 is MNHEY, CDR2 SVGAGI. V dropped 7 bases and J dropped 7 bases, with 20 bases sitting between them. The CDR3 DNA reads as TGTGCCAGCAAGATACAGGGAAGTCTAAATGAGCAGTACTTC. Its protein product is CASKIQGSLNEQYF.